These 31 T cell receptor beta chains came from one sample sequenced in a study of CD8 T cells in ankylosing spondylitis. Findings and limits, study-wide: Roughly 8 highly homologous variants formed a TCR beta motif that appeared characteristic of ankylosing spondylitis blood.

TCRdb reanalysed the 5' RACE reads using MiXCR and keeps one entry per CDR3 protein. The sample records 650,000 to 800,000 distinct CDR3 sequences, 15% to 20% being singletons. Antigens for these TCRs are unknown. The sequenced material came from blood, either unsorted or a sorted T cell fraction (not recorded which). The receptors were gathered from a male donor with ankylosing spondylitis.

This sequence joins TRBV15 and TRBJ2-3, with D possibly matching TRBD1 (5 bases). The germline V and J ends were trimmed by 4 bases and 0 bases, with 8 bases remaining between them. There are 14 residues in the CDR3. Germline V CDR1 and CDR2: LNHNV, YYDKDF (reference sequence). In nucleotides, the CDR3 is TGTGCCACCAGCACAGGGCTCAGCACAGATACGCAGTATTTT. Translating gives CATSTGLSTDTQYF.

The CDR3 DNA reads TGTGCCAGCAGTAAGACAGGGTCTGAAGCTTTCTTT. Amino acid sequence: CASSKTGSEAFF. The chain uses TRBV12-3 or TRBV12-4 and TRBJ1-1, with TRBD1 identical over 7 bases. The CDR3 spans 12 residues. J gave up 6 bases and V 5 bases, and 3 bases lay outside the gene matches.

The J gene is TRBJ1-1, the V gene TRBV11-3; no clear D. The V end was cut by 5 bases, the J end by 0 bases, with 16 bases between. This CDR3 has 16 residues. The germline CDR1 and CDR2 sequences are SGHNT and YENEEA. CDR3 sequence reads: CASSPPRAALNTEAFF. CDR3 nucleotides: TGTGCCAGCAGCCCACCAAGGGCAGCTTTGAACACTGAAGCTTTCTTT. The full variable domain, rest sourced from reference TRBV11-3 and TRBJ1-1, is EAGVVQSPRYKIIEKKQPVAFWCNPISGHNTLYWYLQNLGQGPELLIRYENEEAVDDSQLPKDRFSAERLKGVDSTLKIQPAELGDSAVYLCASSPPRAALNTEAFFGQGTRLTVV.

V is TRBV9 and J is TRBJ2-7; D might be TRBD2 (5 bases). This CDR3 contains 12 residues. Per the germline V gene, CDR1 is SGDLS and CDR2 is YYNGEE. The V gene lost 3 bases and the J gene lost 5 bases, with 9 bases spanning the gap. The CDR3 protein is CASSGSGNEQYF. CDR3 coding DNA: TGTGCCAGCAGCGGGAGCGGTAACGAGCAGTACTTC.

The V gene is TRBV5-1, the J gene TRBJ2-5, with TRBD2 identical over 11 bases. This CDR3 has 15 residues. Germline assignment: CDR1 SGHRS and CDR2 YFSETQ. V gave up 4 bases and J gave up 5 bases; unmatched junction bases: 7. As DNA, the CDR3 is TGCGCCAGCAGCGCTGCACTAGCGGGGGTTGAGACCCAGTACTTC. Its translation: CASSAALAGVETQYF.

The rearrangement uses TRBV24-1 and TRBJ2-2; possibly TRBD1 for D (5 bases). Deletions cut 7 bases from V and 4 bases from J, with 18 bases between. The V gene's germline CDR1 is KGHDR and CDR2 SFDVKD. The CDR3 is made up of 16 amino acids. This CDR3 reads CATSKDGSRATGELFF. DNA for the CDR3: TGTGCCACCAGCAAGGATGGCTCCAGGGCCACCGGGGAGCTGTTTTTT.

The CDR3 region is CASSERGRDSPLHF. DNA for the CDR3: TGTGCCAGCAGTGAAAGGGGGCGCGATTCACCCCTCCACTTT. V usage is TRBV6-1 and J usage is TRBJ1-6; 7 bases are shared with TRBD1. With V trimmed by 2 bases and J by 8 bases, 3 bases remained unmatched. Looked up from germline, CDR1 is MNHNS and CDR2 is SASEGT. This CDR3 spans 14 amino acids.

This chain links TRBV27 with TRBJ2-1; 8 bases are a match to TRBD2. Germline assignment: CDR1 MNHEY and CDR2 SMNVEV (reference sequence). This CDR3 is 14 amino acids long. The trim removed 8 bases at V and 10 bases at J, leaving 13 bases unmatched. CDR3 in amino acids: CASQGLAQGGEQFF. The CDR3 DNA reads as TGTGCCAGCCAAGGACTAGCTCAGGGAGGGGAGCAGTTCTTC.

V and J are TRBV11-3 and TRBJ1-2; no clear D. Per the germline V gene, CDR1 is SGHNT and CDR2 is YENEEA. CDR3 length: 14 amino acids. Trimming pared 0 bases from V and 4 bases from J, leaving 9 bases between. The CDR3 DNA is TGTGCCAGCAGCTTAGATGCTGCTAGCTATGGCTACACCTTC. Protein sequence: CASSLDAASYGYTF.

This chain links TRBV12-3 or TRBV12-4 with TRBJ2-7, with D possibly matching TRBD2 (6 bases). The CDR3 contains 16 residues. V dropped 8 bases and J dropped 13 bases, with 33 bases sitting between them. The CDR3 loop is CASALLTAPDYEGQYF. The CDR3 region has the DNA TGTGCCAGCGCCCTATTGACAGCCCCGGACTACGAGGGTCAATACTTC.

The CDR3, as DNA: TGTGCCAGCACCCAAGGGGACAGGGCTAACTATGGCTACACCTTC. It translates to CASTQGDRANYGYTF. This chain joins TRBV6-1 and TRBJ1-2; 9 bases line up with TRBD1. Germline V gene data show CDR1 as MNHNS and CDR2 as SASEGT. This CDR3 has 15 amino acids. V was pared by 7 bases and J by 0 bases, with 6 bases of the junction left unmatched.

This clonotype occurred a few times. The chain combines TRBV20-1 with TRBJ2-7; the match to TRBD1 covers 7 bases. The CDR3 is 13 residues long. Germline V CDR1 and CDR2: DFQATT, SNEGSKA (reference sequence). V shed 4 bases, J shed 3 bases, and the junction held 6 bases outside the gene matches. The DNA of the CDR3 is TGCAGTGCTACCCCGACAGGGTTCTACGAGCAGTACTTC. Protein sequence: CSATPTGFYEQYF.

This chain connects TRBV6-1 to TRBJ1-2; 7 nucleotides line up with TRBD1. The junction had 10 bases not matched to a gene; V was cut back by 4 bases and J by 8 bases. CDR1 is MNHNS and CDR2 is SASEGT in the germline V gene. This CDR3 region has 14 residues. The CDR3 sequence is CASSVTGVGSGYTF. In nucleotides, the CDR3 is TGTGCCAGCAGTGTCACAGGGGTAGGCAGCGGCTACACCTTC.

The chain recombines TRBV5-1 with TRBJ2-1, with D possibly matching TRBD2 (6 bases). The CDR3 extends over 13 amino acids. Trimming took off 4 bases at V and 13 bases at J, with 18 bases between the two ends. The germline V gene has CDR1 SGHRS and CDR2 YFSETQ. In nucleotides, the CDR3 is TGCGCCAGCAGCCGCGAAACCGGGACTTCCCAGTTCTTC. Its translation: CASSRETGTSQFF.

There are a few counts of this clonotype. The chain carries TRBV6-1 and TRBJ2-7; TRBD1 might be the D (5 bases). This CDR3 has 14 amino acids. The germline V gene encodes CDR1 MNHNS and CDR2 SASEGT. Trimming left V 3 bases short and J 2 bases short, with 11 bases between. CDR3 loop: CASSDFQGTYEQYF. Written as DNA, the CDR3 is TGTGCCAGCAGTGACTTTCAGGGAACCTACGAGCAGTACTTC.

The CDR3 protein is CASSPSAGVAYNEQFF. The CDR3 DNA is TGTGCCAGCAGTCCCTCGGCAGGGGTCGCCTACAATGAGCAGTTCTTC. This chain links TRBV27 with TRBJ2-1; D might be TRBD1 (6 bases). CDR3 length: 16 residues. The germline gives CDR1 MNHEY, CDR2 SMNVEV (reference sequence). Trimming took 5 bases from V and 2 from J, leaving 16 bases between them.

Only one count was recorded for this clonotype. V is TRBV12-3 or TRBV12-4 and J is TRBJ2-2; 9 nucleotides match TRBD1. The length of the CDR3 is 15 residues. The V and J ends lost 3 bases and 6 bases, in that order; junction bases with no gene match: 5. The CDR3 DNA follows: TGTGCCAGCAGTTTGGGACAGGGCGGAGCCGGGGAGCTGTTTTTT. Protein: CASSLGQGGAGELFF.

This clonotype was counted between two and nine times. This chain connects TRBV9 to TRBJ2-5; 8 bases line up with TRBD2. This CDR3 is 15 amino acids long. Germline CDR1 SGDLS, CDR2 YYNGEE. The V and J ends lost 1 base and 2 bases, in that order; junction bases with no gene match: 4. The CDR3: CASSVTTSAQETQYF. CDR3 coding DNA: TGTGCCAGCAGCGTAACGACTAGCGCGCAAGAGACCCAGTACTTC. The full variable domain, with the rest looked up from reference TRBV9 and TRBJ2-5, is DSGVTQTPKHLITATGQRVTLRCSPRSGDLSVYWYQQSLDQGLQFLIQYYNGEERAKGNILERFSAQQFPDLHSELNLSSLELGDSALYFCASSVTTSAQETQYFGPGTRLLVL.

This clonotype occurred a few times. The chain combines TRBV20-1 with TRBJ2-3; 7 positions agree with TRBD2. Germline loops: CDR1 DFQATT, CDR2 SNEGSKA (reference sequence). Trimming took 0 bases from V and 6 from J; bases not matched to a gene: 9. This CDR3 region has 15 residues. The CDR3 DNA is TGCAGTGCTAGAGATAAGGTAGCGGGTTGGGATACGCAGTATTTT. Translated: CSARDKVAGWDTQYF.

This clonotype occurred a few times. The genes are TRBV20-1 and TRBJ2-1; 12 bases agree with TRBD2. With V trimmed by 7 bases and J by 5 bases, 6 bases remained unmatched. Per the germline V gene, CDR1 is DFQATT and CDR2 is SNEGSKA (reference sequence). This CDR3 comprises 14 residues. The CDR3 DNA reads TGCAGTGGTCCTAGCGGGAGGGGAGACAATGAGCAGTTCTTC. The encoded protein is CSGPSGRGDNEQFF.

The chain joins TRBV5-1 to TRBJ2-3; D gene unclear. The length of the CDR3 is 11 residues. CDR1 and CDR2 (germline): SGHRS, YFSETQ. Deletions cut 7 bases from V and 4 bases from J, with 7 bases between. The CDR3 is CASLGPDTQYF. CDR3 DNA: TGCGCCAGCCTCGGGCCAGATACGCAGTATTTT.

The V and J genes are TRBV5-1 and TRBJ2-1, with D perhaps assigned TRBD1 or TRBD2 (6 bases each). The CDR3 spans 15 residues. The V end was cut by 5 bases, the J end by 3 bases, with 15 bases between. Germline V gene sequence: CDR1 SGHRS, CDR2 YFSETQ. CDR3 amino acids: CASRERGDLYNEQFF. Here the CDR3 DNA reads TGCGCCAGCAGGGAGAGGGGGGACCTCTACAATGAGCAGTTCTTC.

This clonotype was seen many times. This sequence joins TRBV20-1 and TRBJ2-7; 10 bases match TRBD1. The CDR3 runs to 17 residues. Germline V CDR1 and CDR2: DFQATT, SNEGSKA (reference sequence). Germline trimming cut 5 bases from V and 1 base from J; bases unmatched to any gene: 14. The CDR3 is CSAFPAGQGVFSYEQYF. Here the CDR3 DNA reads TGCAGTGCTTTCCCCGCTGGACAGGGGGTTTTTTCCTACGAGCAGTACTTC.

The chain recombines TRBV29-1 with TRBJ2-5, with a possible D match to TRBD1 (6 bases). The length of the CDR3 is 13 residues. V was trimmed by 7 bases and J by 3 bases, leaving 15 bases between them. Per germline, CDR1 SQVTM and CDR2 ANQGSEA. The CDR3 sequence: CSEDGQGKETQYF. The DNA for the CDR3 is TGCAGCGAGGATGGGCAGGGGAAAGAGACCCAGTACTTC.

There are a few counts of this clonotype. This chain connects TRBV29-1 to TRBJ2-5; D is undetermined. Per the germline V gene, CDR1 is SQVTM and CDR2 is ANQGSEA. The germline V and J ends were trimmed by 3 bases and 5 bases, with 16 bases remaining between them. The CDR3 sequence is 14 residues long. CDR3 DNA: TGCAGCGTTGATCCAGGTGGGGTAGGGGAGACCCAGTACTTC. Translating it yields CSVDPGGVGETQYF.

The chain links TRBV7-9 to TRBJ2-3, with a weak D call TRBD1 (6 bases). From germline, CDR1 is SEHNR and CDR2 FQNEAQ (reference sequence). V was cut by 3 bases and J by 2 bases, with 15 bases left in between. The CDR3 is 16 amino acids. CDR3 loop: CASSLGQHHLTDTQYF. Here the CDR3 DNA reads TGTGCCAGCAGCTTGGGACAACATCATCTCACAGATACGCAGTATTTT.

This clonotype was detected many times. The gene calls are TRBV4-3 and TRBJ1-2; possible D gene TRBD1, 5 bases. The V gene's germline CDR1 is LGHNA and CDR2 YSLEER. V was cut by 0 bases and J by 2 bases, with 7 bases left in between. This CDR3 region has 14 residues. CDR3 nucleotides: TGCGCCAGCAGCCAAGATTGGGACAACTATGGCTACACCTTC. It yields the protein CASSQDWDNYGYTF.

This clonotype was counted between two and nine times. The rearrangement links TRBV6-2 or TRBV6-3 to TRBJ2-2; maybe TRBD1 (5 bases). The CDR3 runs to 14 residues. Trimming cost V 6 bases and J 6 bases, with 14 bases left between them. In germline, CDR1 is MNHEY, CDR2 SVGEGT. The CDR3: CASSLSTGAGELFF. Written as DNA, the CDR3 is TGTGCCAGCAGCCTTAGCACAGGAGCCGGGGAGCTGTTTTTT.

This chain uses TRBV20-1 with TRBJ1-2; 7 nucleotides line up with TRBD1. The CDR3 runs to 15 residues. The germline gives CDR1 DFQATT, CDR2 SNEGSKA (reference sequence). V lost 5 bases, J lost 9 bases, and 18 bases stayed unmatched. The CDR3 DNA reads TGCAGTGCTTACGGGCACAGGGGCGTTGCTATTAGCTACACCTTC. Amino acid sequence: CSAYGHRGVAISYTF.

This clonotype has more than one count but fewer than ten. The CDR3 spells CASSYGSATSYEQYF. Written as DNA, the CDR3 is TGTGCCAGCAGCTACGGGAGCGCTACCTCCTACGAGCAGTACTTC. This sequence joins TRBV7-2 and TRBJ2-7, with D perhaps matching TRBD2 (6 bases). The CDR3 contains 15 residues. V was cut by 4 bases and J by 0 bases, with 13 bases left in between. Germline V CDR1 and CDR2: SGHTA, FQGNSA.

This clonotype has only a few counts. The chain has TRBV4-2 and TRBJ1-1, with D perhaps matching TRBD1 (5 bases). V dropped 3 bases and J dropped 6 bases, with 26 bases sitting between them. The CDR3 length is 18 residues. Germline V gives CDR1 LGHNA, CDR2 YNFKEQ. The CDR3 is CASSQTVVQGRVGPEAFF. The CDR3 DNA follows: TGTGCCAGCAGCCAGACGGTGGTCCAGGGCAGGGTGGGACCTGAAGCTTTCTTT.